These T cell receptor beta chains were read from a single sample in a study of blood T cell repertoires in COVID-19. Produced via immunoSEQ multiplex PCR; TCRdb's table is partial and in-frame only. Altogether approximately 81,000 clones are present, approximately 78% being singletons, with the ten largest covering approximately 7%. The sequencing sample was made of peripheral blood. Receptors were obtained from a human donor in a cohort sampled during active COVID-19. Each CDR3 is given with its conserved first and last residue. D genes are given only for firm matches. A row's size may be missing; if present it is once, few, many or a size class.

v_call: TRBV2; j_call: TRBJ1-3; d_call: -; clone_size: -; cdr3_nt: TGTGCCAGCAGTCTGCCCCAGGTTTCTGGAAACACCATATATTTT; cdr3_aa: CASSLPQVSGNTIYF
v_call: TRBV7-9; j_call: TRBJ2-6; d_call: TRBD1; clone_size: -; cdr3_nt: TGTGCCAGCAGCTTACGAACAGGGGCCGGGGCCAACGTCCTGACTTTC; cdr3_aa: CASSLRTGAGANVLTF
v_call: TRBV5-1; j_call: TRBJ1-5; d_call: TRBD1; clone_size: -; cdr3_nt: TGCGCCAGCAGCTCCACCGGGACAGGAGATCAGCCCCAGCATTTT; cdr3_aa: CASSSTGTGDQPQHF
v_call: TRBV12-5; j_call: TRBJ1-2; d_call: -; clone_size: once; cdr3_nt: TGTGCTAGTGGTTTGGGAGGGTGGTCTGGAAGGTACACCTTC; cdr3_aa: CASGLGGWSGRYTF
v_call: TRBV3-1/TRBV3-2; j_call: TRBJ1-5; d_call: TRBD1; clone_size: -; cdr3_nt: TGTGCCAGCAGCCCAGGGGGTTACAATCAGCCCCAGCATTTT; cdr3_aa: CASSPGGYNQPQHF
v_call: TRBV7-2; j_call: TRBJ1-1; d_call: -; clone_size: -; cdr3_nt: TGTGCCAGCAGCGTTGACAGGCGGCAGAACACTGAAGCTTTCTTT; cdr3_aa: CASSVDRRQNTEAFF
v_call: TRBV7-9; j_call: TRBJ2-3; d_call: TRBD1; clone_size: -; cdr3_nt: TGTGCCAGCAGCTCACAGGGGGCGCGTTCAGATACGCAGTATTTT; cdr3_aa: CASSSQGARSDTQYF
v_call: TRBV19; j_call: TRBJ1-1; d_call: TRBD1; clone_size: -; cdr3_nt: TGTGCCAGTAGACGACAGGGCGACACTGAAGCTTTCTTT; cdr3_aa: CASRRQGDTEAFF
v_call: TRBV10-3; j_call: TRBJ2-5; d_call: -; clone_size: -; cdr3_nt: TGTGCCAGTGCGAGAGGCATCGGAGAGACCCAGTACTTC; cdr3_aa: CASARGIGETQYF
v_call: TRBV7-8; j_call: TRBJ1-4; d_call: TRBD1; clone_size: -; cdr3_nt: TGTGCCAGCAGCTCGCGATACGGACAGGGCGCTTATGAAAAACTGTTTTTT; cdr3_aa: CASSSRYGQGAYEKLFF
v_call: TRBV5-4; j_call: TRBJ2-2; d_call: -; clone_size: once; cdr3_nt: TGTGCCAGCAGCTTAGCGAACGGGGAGCTGTTTTTT; cdr3_aa: CASSLANGELFF
v_call: TRBV9; j_call: TRBJ1-1; d_call: -; clone_size: -; cdr3_nt: TGTGCCAGCAGCGGAAAGACAGGCCGGTTGAACACTGAAGCTTTCTTT; cdr3_aa: CASSGKTGRLNTEAFF
v_call: TRBV5-1; j_call: TRBJ1-2; d_call: -; clone_size: -; cdr3_nt: TGCGCCAGCAGCGGGCGGGGAGATAGCTATGGCTACACCTTC; cdr3_aa: CASSGRGDSYGYTF
v_call: TRBV15; j_call: TRBJ2-7; d_call: TRBD1; clone_size: -; cdr3_nt: TGTGCCACCAGCAGGACAGGGGCCGACTCCTACGAGCAGTACTTC; cdr3_aa: CATSRTGADSYEQYF
v_call: TRBV11-2; j_call: TRBJ1-1; d_call: TRBD1; clone_size: -; cdr3_nt: TGTGCCAGCAGAGATTCAGACAGGGCGAACACTGAAGCTTTCTTT; cdr3_aa: CASRDSDRANTEAFF
v_call: TRBV6-4; j_call: TRBJ1-1; d_call: -; clone_size: -; cdr3_nt: TGTGCCAGCAGTGACACGGACAGAGACACTGAAGCTTTCTTT; cdr3_aa: CASSDTDRDTEAFF
v_call: TRBV9; j_call: TRBJ2-1; d_call: -; clone_size: -; cdr3_nt: TGTGCCAGCAGCCAGGACTGGGGGGGGCTTAATGAGCAGTTCTTC; cdr3_aa: CASSQDWGGLNEQFF
v_call: TRBV3-1/TRBV3-2; j_call: TRBJ2-1; d_call: -; clone_size: -; cdr3_nt: TGTGCCAGCAGCCCCCCCGGGGTTGAGCAGTTCTTC; cdr3_aa: CASSPPGVEQFF
v_call: TRBV7-2; j_call: TRBJ1-5; d_call: -; clone_size: -; cdr3_nt: TGTGCCAGCAGCTTAGTAGGCGGGAGTAATCAGCCCCAGCATTTT; cdr3_aa: CASSLVGGSNQPQHF
v_call: TRBV5-5; j_call: TRBJ1-5; d_call: -; clone_size: -; cdr3_nt: TGTGCCAGCAGCTTGCAAGAGGGGGGGTATCAGCCCCAGCATTTT; cdr3_aa: CASSLQEGGYQPQHF
v_call: TRBV20-1; j_call: TRBJ1-1; d_call: -; clone_size: -; cdr3_nt: TGCAGTGCTAGCCGTGTAGAAGCTTTCTTT; cdr3_aa: CSASRVEAFF
v_call: TRBV29-1; j_call: TRBJ2-1; d_call: -; clone_size: -; cdr3_nt: TGCAGCGTTGAGGGGGCCTCCTACAATGAGCAGTTCTTC; cdr3_aa: CSVEGASYNEQFF
v_call: TRBV4-2; j_call: TRBJ1-5; d_call: -; clone_size: -; cdr3_nt: TGTGCCAGCAGCCAAGATGGGCAATGGGATCAGCCCCAGCATTTT; cdr3_aa: CASSQDGQWDQPQHF
v_call: TRBV7-2; j_call: TRBJ2-7; d_call: TRBD2; clone_size: once; cdr3_nt: TGTGCCAGCAGCCCGGGGGGGACCACCTACGAGCAGTACTTC; cdr3_aa: CASSPGGTTYEQYF
v_call: TRBV3-1/TRBV3-2; j_call: TRBJ1-2; d_call: -; clone_size: -; cdr3_nt: TGTGCCAGCAGCCAAGATCTACCAGGGGCCTTGGGCTACACCTTC; cdr3_aa: CASSQDLPGALGYTF
v_call: TRBV11-1; j_call: TRBJ2-7; d_call: -; clone_size: -; cdr3_nt: TGTGCCAGCAGCTTAGGGGTGGCGGGGGCCGCCTACGAGCAGTACTTC; cdr3_aa: CASSLGVAGAAYEQYF
v_call: TRBV5-4; j_call: TRBJ1-2; d_call: TRBD1; clone_size: -; cdr3_nt: TGTGCCAGCAGCACCTCCCCTGGACAGGGCGGGGATGGCTACACCTTC; cdr3_aa: CASSTSPGQGGDGYTF
v_call: TRBV5-5; j_call: TRBJ1-1; d_call: -; clone_size: few; cdr3_nt: TGTGCCAGCAGCTTGCAGGGGCTGGCTGAAGCTTTCTTT; cdr3_aa: CASSLQGLAEAFF
v_call: TRBV5-1; j_call: TRBJ1-1; d_call: TRBD1; clone_size: -; cdr3_nt: TGCGCCAGCAGCTGGACAGGGGGTGGCACTGAAGCTTTCTTT; cdr3_aa: CASSWTGGGTEAFF
v_call: TRBV29-1; j_call: TRBJ1-5; d_call: -; clone_size: -; cdr3_nt: TGCAGCGTTGAGGAGAACCAGGGTCAGCCCCAGCATTTT; cdr3_aa: CSVEENQGQPQHF
v_call: TRBV7-8; j_call: TRBJ2-7; d_call: TRBD1; clone_size: -; cdr3_nt: TGTGCCAGCAGCATGCCCCCTGGACAGGCCCGAGGGGAGCAGTACTTC; cdr3_aa: CASSMPPGQARGEQYF
v_call: TRBV18; j_call: TRBJ1-4; d_call: -; clone_size: -; cdr3_nt: TGTGCCAGCTCACCCTCAGGGGTCCCCAATGAAAAACTGTTTTTT; cdr3_aa: CASSPSGVPNEKLFF
v_call: TRBV7-9; j_call: TRBJ1-5; d_call: TRBD1; clone_size: -; cdr3_nt: TGTGCCATTGGGACAGGTGGCAATCAGCCCCAGCATTTT; cdr3_aa: CAIGTGGNQPQHF
v_call: TRBV12-3/TRBV12-4; j_call: TRBJ1-4; d_call: -; clone_size: -; cdr3_nt: TGTGCCAGCAGTGCAACTTCAGAAAAACTGTTTTTT; cdr3_aa: CASSATSEKLFF
v_call: TRBV30; j_call: TRBJ2-7; d_call: -; clone_size: -; cdr3_nt: TGTGCCTGGATTCCTCTCCGGAGTTCGGAGCAGTACTTC; cdr3_aa: CAWIPLRSSEQYF
v_call: TRBV6-6; j_call: TRBJ1-6; d_call: TRBD1; clone_size: -; cdr3_nt: TGTGCCAGCAGCCCGGGACAGTTTAATTCACCCCTCCACTTT; cdr3_aa: CASSPGQFNSPLHF
v_call: TRBV30; j_call: TRBJ2-7; d_call: -; clone_size: -; cdr3_nt: TGTGCCTGGAGTGTACCGAGGGCCACCTACGAGCAGTACTTC; cdr3_aa: CAWSVPRATYEQYF
v_call: TRBV30; j_call: TRBJ2-7; d_call: TRBD1; clone_size: -; cdr3_nt: TGTGCCTGGAGTGTACCCGGACAGGGGGTCTACGAGCAGTACTTC; cdr3_aa: CAWSVPGQGVYEQYF
v_call: TRBV7-9; j_call: TRBJ1-3; d_call: -; clone_size: -; cdr3_nt: TGTGCCAGCAGCTTCCGTGGAAACACCATATATTTT; cdr3_aa: CASSFRGNTIYF
v_call: TRBV9; j_call: TRBJ1-4; d_call: -; clone_size: -; cdr3_nt: TGTGCCAGCAGCCCCCCGGGGAAAACGGAAAAACTGTTTTTT; cdr3_aa: CASSPPGKTEKLFF
v_call: TRBV5-1; j_call: TRBJ1-1; d_call: TRBD1; clone_size: -; cdr3_nt: TGCGCCAGCAGCCTCCGGGACAGGCCAATGAACACTGAAGCTTTCTTT; cdr3_aa: CASSLRDRPMNTEAFF
v_call: TRBV12-3/TRBV12-4; j_call: TRBJ2-7; d_call: TRBD1; clone_size: -; cdr3_nt: TGTGCCAGCAGTCCAGGGGGTGGCGAGCAGTACTTC; cdr3_aa: CASSPGGGEQYF
v_call: TRBV18; j_call: TRBJ2-7; d_call: TRBD1; clone_size: -; cdr3_nt: TGTGCCAGCTCACCCCAGGGGACAGGCTACGAGCAGTACTTC; cdr3_aa: CASSPQGTGYEQYF
v_call: TRBV4-2; j_call: TRBJ2-1; d_call: -; clone_size: once; cdr3_nt: TGTGCCAGCAGCCAAATCCACTCCTACAATGAGCAGTTCTTC; cdr3_aa: CASSQIHSYNEQFF